The clone carrying this T cell receptor (beta chain) was detected only a few times. Its antigen is still unknown. This CDR3 is built from 13 residues. Looked up from germline, CDR1 is SGHRS and CDR2 is YFSETQ. V lost 4 bases to trimming and J lost 0 bases, with 7 bases between them. The data were obtained in a study of response to subunit inactivated influenza vaccine. TCRdb reanalysed the RT-PCR reads using MiXCR and keeps one entry per CDR3 protein. Of roughly 170,000 distinct CDR3 sequences listed, about 9% are singletons. General study findings and limits: Each seasonal influenza vaccination recruits few new T cells, the authors suggested.

The source of this sequence is a man in his forties or fifties who received an inactivated influenza vaccine. Material: non-naive T cells sorted from PBMCs, obtained on the day of vaccination. This chain joins TRBV5-1 and TRBJ1-1, with D unresolved. The CDR3 region is CASSPRLNTEAFF. As DNA, the CDR3 is TGCGCCAGCAGCCCTAGACTGAACACTGAAGCTTTCTTT.